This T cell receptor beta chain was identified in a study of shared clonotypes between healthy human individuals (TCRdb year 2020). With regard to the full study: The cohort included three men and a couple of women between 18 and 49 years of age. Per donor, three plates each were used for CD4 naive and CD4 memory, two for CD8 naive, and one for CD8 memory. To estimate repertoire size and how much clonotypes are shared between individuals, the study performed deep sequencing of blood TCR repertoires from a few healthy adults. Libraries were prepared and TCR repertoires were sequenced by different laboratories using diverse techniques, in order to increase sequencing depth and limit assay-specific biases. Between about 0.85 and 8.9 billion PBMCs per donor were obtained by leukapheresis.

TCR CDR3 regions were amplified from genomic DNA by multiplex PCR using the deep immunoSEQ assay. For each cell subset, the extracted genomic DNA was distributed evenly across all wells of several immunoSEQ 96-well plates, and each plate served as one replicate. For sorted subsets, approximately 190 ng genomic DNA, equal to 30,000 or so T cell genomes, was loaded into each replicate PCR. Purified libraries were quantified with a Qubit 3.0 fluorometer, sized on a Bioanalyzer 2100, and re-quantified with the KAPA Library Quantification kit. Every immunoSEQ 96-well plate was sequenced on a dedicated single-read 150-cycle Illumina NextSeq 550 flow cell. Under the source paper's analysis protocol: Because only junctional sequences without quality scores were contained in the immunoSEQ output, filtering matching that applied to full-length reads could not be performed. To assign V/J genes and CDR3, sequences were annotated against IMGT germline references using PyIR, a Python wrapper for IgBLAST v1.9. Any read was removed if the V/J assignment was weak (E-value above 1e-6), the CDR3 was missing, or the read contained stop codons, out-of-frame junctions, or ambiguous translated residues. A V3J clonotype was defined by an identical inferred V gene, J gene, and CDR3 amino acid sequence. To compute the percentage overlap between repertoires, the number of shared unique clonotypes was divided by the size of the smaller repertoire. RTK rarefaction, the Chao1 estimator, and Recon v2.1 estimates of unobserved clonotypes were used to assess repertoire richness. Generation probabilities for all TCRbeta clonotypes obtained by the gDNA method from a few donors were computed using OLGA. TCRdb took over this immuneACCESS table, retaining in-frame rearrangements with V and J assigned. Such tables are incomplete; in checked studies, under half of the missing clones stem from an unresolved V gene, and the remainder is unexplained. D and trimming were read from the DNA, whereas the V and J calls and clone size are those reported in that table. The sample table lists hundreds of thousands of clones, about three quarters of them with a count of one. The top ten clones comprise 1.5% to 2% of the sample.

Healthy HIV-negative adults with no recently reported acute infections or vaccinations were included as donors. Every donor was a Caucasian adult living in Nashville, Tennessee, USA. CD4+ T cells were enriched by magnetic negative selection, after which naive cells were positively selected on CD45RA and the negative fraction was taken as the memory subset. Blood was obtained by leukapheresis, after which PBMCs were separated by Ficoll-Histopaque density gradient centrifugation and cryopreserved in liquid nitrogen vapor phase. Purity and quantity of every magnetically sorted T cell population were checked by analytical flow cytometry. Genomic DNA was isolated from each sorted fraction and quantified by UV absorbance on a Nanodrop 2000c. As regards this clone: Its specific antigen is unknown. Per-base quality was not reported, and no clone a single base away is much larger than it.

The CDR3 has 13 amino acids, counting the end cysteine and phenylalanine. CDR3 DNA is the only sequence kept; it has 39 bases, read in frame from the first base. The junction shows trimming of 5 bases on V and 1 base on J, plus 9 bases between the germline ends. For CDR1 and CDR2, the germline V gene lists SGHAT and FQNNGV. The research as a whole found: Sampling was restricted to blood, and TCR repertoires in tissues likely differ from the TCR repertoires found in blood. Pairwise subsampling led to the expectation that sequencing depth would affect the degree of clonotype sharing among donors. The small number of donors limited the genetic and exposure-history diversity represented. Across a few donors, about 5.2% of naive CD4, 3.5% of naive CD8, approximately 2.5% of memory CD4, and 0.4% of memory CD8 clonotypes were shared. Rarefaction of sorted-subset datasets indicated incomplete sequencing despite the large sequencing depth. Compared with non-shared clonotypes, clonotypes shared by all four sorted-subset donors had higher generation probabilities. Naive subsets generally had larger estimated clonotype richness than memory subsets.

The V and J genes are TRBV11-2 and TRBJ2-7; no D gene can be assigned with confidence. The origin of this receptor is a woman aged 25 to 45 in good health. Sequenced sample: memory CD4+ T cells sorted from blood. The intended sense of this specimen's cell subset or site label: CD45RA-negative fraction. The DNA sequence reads TGTGCCAGCAGCCGTCGGACGTCCTACGAGCAGTACTTC. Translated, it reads CASSRRTSYEQYF.